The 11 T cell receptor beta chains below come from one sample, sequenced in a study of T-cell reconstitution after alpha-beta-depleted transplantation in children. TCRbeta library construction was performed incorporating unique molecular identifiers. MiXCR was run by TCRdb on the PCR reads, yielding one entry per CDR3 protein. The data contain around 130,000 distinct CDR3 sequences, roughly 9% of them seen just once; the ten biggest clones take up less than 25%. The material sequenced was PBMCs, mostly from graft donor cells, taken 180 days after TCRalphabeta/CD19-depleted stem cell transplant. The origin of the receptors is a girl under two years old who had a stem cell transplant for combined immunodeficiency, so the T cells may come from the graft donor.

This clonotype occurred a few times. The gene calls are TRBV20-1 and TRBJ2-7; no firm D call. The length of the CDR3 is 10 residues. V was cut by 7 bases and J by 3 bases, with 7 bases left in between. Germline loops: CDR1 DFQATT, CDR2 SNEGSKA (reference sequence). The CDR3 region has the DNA TGCAGTGGGGTGGACTACGAGCAGTACTTC. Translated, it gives CSGVDYEQYF.

The CDR3 DNA follows: TGCAGTGCTAGAATTCCAGGGACCCCAGATACGCAGTATTTT. Encoded protein: CSARIPGTPDTQYF. The chain has TRBV20-1 and TRBJ2-3; tentatively, D is TRBD1 or TRBD2 (5 bases each). The CDR3 has 14 amino acids. Germline loops: CDR1 DFQATT, CDR2 SNEGSKA (reference sequence). The V end was cut by 2 bases, the J end by 4 bases, with 13 bases between.

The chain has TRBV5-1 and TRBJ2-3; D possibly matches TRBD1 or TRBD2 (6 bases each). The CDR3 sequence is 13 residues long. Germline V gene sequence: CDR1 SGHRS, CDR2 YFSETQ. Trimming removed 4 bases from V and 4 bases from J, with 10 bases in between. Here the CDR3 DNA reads TGCGCCAGCAGCGGAGGGGGACCAGATACGCAGTATTTT. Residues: CASSGGGPDTQYF.

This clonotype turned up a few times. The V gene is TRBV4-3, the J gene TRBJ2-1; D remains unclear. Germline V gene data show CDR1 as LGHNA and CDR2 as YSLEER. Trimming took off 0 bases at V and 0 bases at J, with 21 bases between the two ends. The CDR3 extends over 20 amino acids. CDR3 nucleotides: TGCGCCAGCAGCCAAGAATGGGTATCCGATTACCAAAGCTCCTACAATGAGCAGTTCTTC. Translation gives CASSQEWVSDYQSSYNEQFF.

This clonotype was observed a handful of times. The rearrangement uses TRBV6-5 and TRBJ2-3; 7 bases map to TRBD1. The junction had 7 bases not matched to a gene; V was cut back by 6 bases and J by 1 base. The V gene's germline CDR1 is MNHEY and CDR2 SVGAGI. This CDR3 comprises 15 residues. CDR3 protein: CASRAGTARTDTQYF. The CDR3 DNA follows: TGTGCCAGCAGAGCCGGGACAGCACGCACAGATACGCAGTATTTT.

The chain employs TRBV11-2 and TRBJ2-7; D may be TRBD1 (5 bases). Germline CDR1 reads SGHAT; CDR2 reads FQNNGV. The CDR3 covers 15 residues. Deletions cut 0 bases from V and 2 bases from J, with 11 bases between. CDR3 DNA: TGTGCCAGCAGCTTAGATGGGGCAGGAGCCTACGAGCAGTACTTC. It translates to CASSLDGAGAYEQYF.

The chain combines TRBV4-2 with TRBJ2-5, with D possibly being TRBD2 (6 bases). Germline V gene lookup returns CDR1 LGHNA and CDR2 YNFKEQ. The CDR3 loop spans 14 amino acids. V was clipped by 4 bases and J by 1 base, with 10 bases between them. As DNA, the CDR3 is TGTGCCAGCAGCCGGAGGAGGGGCCAAGAGACCCAGTACTTC. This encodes CASSRRRGQETQYF.

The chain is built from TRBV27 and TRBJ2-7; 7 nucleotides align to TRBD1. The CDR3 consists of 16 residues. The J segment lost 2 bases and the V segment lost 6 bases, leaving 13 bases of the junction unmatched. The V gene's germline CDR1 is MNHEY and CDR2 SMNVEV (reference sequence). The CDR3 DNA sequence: TGTGCCAGCAGCCCGAGGGGCAGGGGGAGAACCTACGAGCAGTACTTC. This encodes CASSPRGRGRTYEQYF.

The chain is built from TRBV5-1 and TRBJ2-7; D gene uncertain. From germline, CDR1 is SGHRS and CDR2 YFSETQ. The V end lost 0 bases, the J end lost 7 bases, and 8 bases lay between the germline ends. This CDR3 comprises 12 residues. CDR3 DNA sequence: TGCGCCAGCAGCTTGGGGGCGACGGAGCAGTACTTC. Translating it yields CASSLGATEQYF.

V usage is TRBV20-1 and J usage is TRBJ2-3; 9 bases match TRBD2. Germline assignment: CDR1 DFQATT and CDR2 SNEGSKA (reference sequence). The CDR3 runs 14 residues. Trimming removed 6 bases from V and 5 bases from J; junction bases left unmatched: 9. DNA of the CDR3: TGCAGTGCCCTATTAGCGGGAGCGAGAGATACGCAGTATTTT. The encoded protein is CSALLAGARDTQYF.

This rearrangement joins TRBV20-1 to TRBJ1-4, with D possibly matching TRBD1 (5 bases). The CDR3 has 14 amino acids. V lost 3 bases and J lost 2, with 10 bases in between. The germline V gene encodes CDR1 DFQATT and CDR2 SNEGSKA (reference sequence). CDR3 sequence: CSASRDPTNEKLFF. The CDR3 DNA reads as TGCAGTGCTAGCCGGGACCCCACTAATGAAAAACTGTTTTTT.